The sequence of this T cell receptor beta chain was determined in a study of PD-1 blockade in classical Hodgkin lymphoma. CDR1 is KGHSH, CDR2 LQKENI, per germline. The CDR3 is made up of 14 amino acids. J was trimmed by 2 bases and V by 6 bases; bases with no gene match: 6. Whole-study results and caveats: Relative to healthy donors, newly diagnosed patients reportedly had lower baseline TCR diversity, which was reported as lower still in relapsed/refractory patients. The origin of the repertoire differences remains undefined, with disease activity or prior therapy as possible causes.

Assay: immunoSEQ multiplex PCR; the TCRdb copy retains only in-frame clones and omits some. The sample lists approximately 49,000 clones, about 80% occurring once. Noted time point: cycle 4 day 1 (C4D1), after less than 7 weeks of nivolumab. All patients experienced relapse after autologous stem cell transplantation, and brentuximab vedotin exposure was variable. Patients showed best responses of complete response, partial response or progressive disease. A remark on this clone: The antigen is unknown.

The starting material was peripheral blood mononuclear cells (PBMCs), obtained before the fourth cycle of nivolumab. This sequence joins TRBV18 and TRBJ2-7; 8 bases line up with TRBD2. The receptor comes from a human donor with classical Hodgkin lymphoma. CDR3 DNA: TGTGCCAGCTCTCGGGGGGGGCTCCCCTACGAGCAGTACTTC. Its protein product is CASSRGGLPYEQYF.